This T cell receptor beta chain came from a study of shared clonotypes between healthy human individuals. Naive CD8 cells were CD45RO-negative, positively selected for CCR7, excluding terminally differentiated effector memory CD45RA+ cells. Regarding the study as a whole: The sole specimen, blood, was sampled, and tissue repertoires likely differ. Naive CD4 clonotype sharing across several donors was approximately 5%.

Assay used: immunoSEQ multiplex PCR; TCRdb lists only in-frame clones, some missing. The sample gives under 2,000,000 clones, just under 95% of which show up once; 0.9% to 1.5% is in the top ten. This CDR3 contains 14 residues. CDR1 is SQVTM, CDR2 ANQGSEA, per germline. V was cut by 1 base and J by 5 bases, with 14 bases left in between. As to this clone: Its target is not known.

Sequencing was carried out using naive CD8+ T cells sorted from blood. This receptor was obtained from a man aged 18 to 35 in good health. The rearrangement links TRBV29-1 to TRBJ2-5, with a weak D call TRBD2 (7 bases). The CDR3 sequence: CSVEARGGGETQYF. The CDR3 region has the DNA TGCAGCGTTGAAGCCCGAGGGGGGGGTGAGACCCAGTACTTC.